Each of the 13 T cell receptor beta chains below was sequenced from the same sample in a study of human T cells and chemical hapten exposure. Time point defined: patch test 2, 6 weeks after DPC sensitization. Specified treatment: therapeutic diphenylcyclopropenone sensitization with weekly scalp DPC. MiXCR, applied by TCRdb to the RACE reads, yields one record per CDR3 protein. Among roughly 92,000 distinct CDR3 sequences listed, around 10% were seen once. Sequenced material: whole blood, taken in connection with sensitization to the hapten diphenylcyclopropenone (DPC). Source of these receptors: a woman aged 40 to 55 with alopecia areata. Some clones in this sample may be carry-over from other donors' samples.

This clonotype showed up many times. V gene TRBV14 combines with J gene TRBJ1-1; D is perhaps TRBD1 (5 bases). Germline CDR1 SGHDN, CDR2 FVKESK. The CDR3 contains 16 residues. V lost 1 base to trimming and J lost 0 bases, with 12 bases between them. For the CDR3, the DNA is TGTGCCAGCAGCCAAGGGATGCGGGGCATGAACACTGAAGCTTTCTTT. Its protein is CASSQGMRGMNTEAFF.

A note on this clonotype: The junction departs from germline at one end; a sequencing error may be responsible. This rearrangement joins TRBV30 to TRBJ1-2; possibly TRBD1 for D (6 bases). CDR1 and CDR2 from the germline V gene are GTSNPN and SVGIG (reference sequence). The length of the CDR3 is 15 residues. CDR3 DNA sequence: TGTGCCTGGATTTTCGCGGGGGGCGGTGGCTATGGCTACATCTTC. Protein product: CAWIFAGGGGYGYIF.

This clonotype was picked up many times. V gene TRBV20-1 combines with J gene TRBJ2-1; 10 bases are shared with TRBD2. V gave up 0 bases and J gave up 7 bases; unmatched junction bases: 9. Germline V gives CDR1 DFQATT, CDR2 SNEGSKA (reference sequence). This CDR3 spans 16 amino acids. DNA for the CDR3: TGCAGTGCTAGAGATTCGGCTAGCGGGAGAGGGAATGAGCAGTTCTTC. It yields the protein CSARDSASGRGNEQFF.

This clonotype was picked up many times. V usage is TRBV4-2 and J usage is TRBJ2-3; tentative D call: TRBD2 (6 bases). V lost 0 bases and J 1 base, leaving 11 bases between the germline ends. The germline V gene encodes CDR1 LGHNA and CDR2 YNFKEQ. CDR3 length: 16 residues. CDR3 amino acids: CASSQDRASGTDTQYF. The CDR3 nucleotides are TGTGCCAGCAGCCAAGATAGGGCTAGCGGCACAGATACGCAGTATTTT.

In the case of this clonotype: This may be a read error: a much more frequent sequence differs by one nucleotide. This chain uses TRBV5-1 with TRBJ2-1; 9 nucleotides line up with TRBD1. From germline, CDR1 is SGHRS and CDR2 YFSETQ. This CDR3 is 14 amino acids long. After removal of 2 bases from V and 9 bases from J, the junction contained 6 bases not matched to a gene. The CDR3 coding sequence is TGCGCCAGCAGCTTAAGGACAGGGGCGAGTGAGCAGTTCTTC. It specifies CASSLRTGASEQFF.

A few counts support this clonotype. The CDR3 loop is CASSVGTGQSQPQHF. The CDR3 DNA follows: TGTGCCAGCAGCGTAGGGACAGGGCAGAGTCAGCCCCAGCATTTT. V usage is TRBV7-9 and J usage is TRBJ1-5, with TRBD1 matching over 9 bases. The CDR3 runs to 15 residues. CDR1 SEHNR and CDR2 FQNEAQ come from the germline V gene (reference sequence). With V trimmed by 5 bases and J by 6 bases, 8 bases remained unmatched. Combining the CDR3 with reference TRBV7-9 and TRBJ1-5 gives the whole variable domain DTGVSQNPRHKITKRGQNVTFRCDPISEHNRLYWYRQTLGQGPEFLTYFQNEAQLEKSRLLSDRFSAERPKGSFSTLEIQRTEQGDSAMYLCASSVGTGQSQPQHFGDGTRLSIL.

The rearrangement joins TRBV18 to TRBJ2-1; D perhaps matches TRBD2 (6 bases). The ends were cut back, 3 bases at V and 4 bases at J, with 13 bases in the middle. Looked up from germline, CDR1 is KGHSH and CDR2 is LQKENI. The CDR3 extends over 15 amino acids. In DNA, the CDR3 is TGTGCCAGCTCACCTGCACTAGCAACGTACAATGAGCAGTTCTTC. The encoded protein is CASSPALATYNEQFF.

On this clonotype: A read error may account for a junction end that differs from germline. The gene calls are TRBV19 and TRBJ1-1, with D possibly being TRBD1 (5 bases). This CDR3 region has 13 residues. Germline V gene data show CDR1 as LNHDA and CDR2 as SQIVND (reference sequence). The CDR3 sequence: CASNRPQAQDPSF. CDR3 nucleotides: TGTGCCAGTAACAGGCCGCAGGCCCAAGACCCGTCTTTT.

This clonotype was counted a few times. The chain combines TRBV7-8 with TRBJ1-5; D unresolved. Germline CDR1 SGHVS, CDR2 FQNEAQ. V was cut by 0 bases and J by 0 bases, with 6 bases left in between. CDR3 length equals 15 residues. The CDR3: CASSLAGVSNQPQHF. The CDR3, as DNA: TGTGCCAGCAGCTTAGCTGGAGTTAGCAATCAGCCCCAGCATTTT.

The table lists this clonotype with a few counts. This chain joins TRBV29-1 and TRBJ2-3; D could derive from TRBD1 or TRBD2 (5 bases each). The germline CDR1 and CDR2 sequences are SQVTM and ANQGSEA. V lost 6 bases, J lost 0 bases, and 22 bases lay in between. The CDR3 loop spans 17 amino acids. The CDR3 sequence: CSVASGAAKGSTDTQYF. The CDR3 nucleotides are TGCAGCGTCGCCTCCGGGGCAGCAAAAGGAAGCACAGATACGCAGTATTTT.

This clonotype occurred a few times. The rearrangement links TRBV5-1 to TRBJ1-4, with a weak D call TRBD1 (5 bases). Trimming stripped 4 bases from V and 0 bases from J, with 7 bases between. The CDR3 has 14 amino acids. In germline, CDR1 is SGHRS, CDR2 YFSETQ. CDR3 residues: CASSPRATNEKLFF. As DNA, the CDR3 is TGCGCCAGCAGCCCCAGGGCAACTAATGAAAAACTGTTTTTT.

This clonotype was recorded at least ten times. The CDR3 nucleotides read TGCAGTGCTCCACTCCGGGACTATCCATACGAGCAGTACTTC. It translates to CSAPLRDYPYEQYF. The chain is built from TRBV20-1 and TRBJ2-7, with 7 bases aligning to TRBD2. This CDR3 has 14 residues. The junction had 11 bases not matched to a gene; V was cut back by 5 bases and J by 4 bases. The germline gives CDR1 DFQATT, CDR2 SNEGSKA (reference sequence).

This chain links TRBV7-8 with TRBJ2-1; 7 bases align to TRBD2. Per the germline V gene, CDR1 is SGHVS and CDR2 is FQNEAQ. The V segment lost 5 bases and the J segment 0 bases; nucleotides outside the gene matches: 4. The CDR3 is 15 residues long. The CDR3 DNA is TGTGCCAGCAGCCTAAGCGGGATCTCCTACAATGAGCAGTTCTTC. Its translation: CASSLSGISYNEQFF.